This entry describes one T cell receptor beta chain. Its antigen is currently unknown. This specimen belongs to a study of type 1 regulatory T cells. The overall study: An in vitro protocol generated T-allo10, a Tr1-enriched, alloantigen-specific CD4 T cell product.

Graft donor-derived T-allo10 cells were described as host-alloantigen-specific, anergic, and alloantigen-specifically suppressive. This CDR3 is built from 14 residues. The germline V gene has CDR1 MGHRA and CDR2 YSYEKL. V was clipped by 2 bases and J by 4 bases, with 11 bases between them. TCRdb processed the reads anew with MiXCR; each CDR3 protein has one entry. The data show tens of thousands of distinct CDR3 sequences, roughly 72% seen once. Sequences were obtained from cultured T cells, either the whole culture or a sorted T cell fraction (not recorded which). The subset: Tr1-enriched cell product generated in vitro against host alloantigens. The rearrangement uses TRBV4-1 and TRBJ2-5; either TRBD1 or TRBD2 may supply D (5 bases each). The TCR was taken from a human donor in good health. DNA of the CDR3: TGCGCCAGCAGCCAAAACGCAGGGAGAGAGACCCAGTACTTC. This encodes CASSQNAGRETQYF.